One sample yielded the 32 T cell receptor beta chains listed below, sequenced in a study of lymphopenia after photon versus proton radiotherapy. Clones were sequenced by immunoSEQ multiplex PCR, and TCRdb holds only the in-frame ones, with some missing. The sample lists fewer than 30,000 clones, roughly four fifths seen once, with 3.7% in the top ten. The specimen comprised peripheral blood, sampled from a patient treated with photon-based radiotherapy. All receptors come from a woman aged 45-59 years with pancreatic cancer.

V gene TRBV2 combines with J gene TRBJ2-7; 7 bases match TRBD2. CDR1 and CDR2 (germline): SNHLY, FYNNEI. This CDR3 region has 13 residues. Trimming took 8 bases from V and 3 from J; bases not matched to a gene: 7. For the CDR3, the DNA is TGTGCCAGCGAGGCTAGCGGTTACTACGAGCAGTACTTC. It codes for CASEASGYYEQYF. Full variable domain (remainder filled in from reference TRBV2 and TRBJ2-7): EPEVTQTPSHQVTQMGQEVILRCVPISNHLYFYWYRQILGQKVEFLVSFYNNEISEKSEIFDDQFSVERPDGSNFTLKIRSTKLEDSAMYFCASEASGYYEQYFGPGTRLTVT.

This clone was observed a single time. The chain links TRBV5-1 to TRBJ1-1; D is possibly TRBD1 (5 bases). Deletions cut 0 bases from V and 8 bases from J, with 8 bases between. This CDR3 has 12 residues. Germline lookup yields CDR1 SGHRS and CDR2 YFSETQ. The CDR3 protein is CASSLVEGEAFF. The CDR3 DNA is TGCGCCAGCAGCTTGGTAGAGGGGGAAGCTTTCTTT.

The CDR3 reads CASSLRTGGYEQYF. The CDR3 coding sequence is TGTGCCAGCAGCCTTCGGACAGGGGGCTACGAGCAGTACTTC. The chain carries TRBV16 and TRBJ2-7; TRBD1 aligns across 10 bases. The CDR3 loop spans 14 amino acids. Germline V lookup: CDR1 KGHSY, CDR2 FQNENV. J gave up 3 bases and V 4 bases, and 3 bases lay outside the gene matches. The variable domain in full, with the rest retrieved from reference TRBV16 and TRBJ2-7, is GEEVAQTPKHLVRGEGQKAKLYCAPIKGHSYVFWYQQVLKNEFKFLISFQNENVFDETGMPKERFSAKCLPNSPCSLEIQATKLEDSAVYFCASSLRTGGYEQYFGPGTRLTVT.

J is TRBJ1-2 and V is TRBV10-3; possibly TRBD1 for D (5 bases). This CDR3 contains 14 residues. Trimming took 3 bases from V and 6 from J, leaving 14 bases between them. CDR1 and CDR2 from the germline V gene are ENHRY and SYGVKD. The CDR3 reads CAISDPGKKHGYTF. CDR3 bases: TGTGCCATCAGTGACCCAGGGAAGAAACATGGCTACACCTTC.

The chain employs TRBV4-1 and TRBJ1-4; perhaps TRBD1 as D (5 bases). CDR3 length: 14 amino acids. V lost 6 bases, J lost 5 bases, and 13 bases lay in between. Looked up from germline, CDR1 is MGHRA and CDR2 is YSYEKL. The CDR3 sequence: CASRLTEDNEKLFF. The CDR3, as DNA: TGCGCCAGCAGGTTGACAGAGGACAATGAAAAACTGTTTTTT.

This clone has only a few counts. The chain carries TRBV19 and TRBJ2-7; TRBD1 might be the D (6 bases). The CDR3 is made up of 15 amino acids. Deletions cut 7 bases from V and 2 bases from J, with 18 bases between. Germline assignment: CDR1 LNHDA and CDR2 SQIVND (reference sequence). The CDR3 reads CASKPAGDTTYEQYF. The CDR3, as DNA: TGTGCCAGTAAGCCCGCAGGGGACACTACCTACGAGCAGTACTTC.

CDR3 residues: CASSPLLAGGGAGELFF. The CDR3 DNA is TGCGCCAGCAGCCCACTTCTGGCGGGAGGAGGTGCCGGGGAGCTGTTTTTT. V and J are TRBV4-3 and TRBJ2-2, with 8 bases identical to TRBD2. V shed 4 bases, J shed 6 bases, and the junction held 13 bases outside the gene matches. Germline V gene data show CDR1 as LGHNA and CDR2 as YSLEER. There are 17 residues in the CDR3.

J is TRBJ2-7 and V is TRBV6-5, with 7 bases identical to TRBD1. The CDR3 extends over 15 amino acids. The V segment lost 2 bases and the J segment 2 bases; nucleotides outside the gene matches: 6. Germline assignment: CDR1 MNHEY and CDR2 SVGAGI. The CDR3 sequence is CASSYGTDPTYEQYF. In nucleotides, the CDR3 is TGTGCCAGCAGTTACGGGACAGACCCAACCTACGAGCAGTACTTC.

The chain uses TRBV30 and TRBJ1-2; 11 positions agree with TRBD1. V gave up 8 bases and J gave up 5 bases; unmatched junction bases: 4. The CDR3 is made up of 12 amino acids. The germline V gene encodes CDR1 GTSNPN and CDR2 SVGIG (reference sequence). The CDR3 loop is CAGDRGGYGYTF. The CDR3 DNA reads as TGTGCCGGGGACAGGGGGGGTTATGGCTACACCTTC.

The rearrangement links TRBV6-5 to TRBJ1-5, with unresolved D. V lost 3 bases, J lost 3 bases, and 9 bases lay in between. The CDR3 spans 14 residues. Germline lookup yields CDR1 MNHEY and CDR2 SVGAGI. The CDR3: CASSYLTANQPQHF. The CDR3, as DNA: TGTGCCAGCAGTTATCTGACGGCCAATCAGCCCCAGCATTTT.

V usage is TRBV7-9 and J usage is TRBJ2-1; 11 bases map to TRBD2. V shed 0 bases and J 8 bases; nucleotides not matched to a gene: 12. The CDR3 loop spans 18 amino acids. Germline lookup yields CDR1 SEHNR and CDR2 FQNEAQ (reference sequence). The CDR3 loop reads CASSLAVLSGRAKDEQFF. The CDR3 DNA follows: TGTGCCAGCAGCTTAGCGGTTCTTAGCGGGAGGGCCAAGGATGAGCAGTTCTTC.

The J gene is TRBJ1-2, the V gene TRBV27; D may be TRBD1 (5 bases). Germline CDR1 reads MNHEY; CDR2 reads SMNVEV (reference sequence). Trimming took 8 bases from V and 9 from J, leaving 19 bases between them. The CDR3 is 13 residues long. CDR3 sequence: CASGRPGPGSYTF. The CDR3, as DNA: TGTGCCAGCGGAAGACCGGGACCCGGAAGCTACACCTTC.

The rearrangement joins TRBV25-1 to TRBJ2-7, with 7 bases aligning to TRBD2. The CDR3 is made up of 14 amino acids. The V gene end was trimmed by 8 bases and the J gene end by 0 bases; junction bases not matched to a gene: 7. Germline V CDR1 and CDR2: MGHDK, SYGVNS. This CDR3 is CASVASGGSYEQYF. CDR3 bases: TGTGCCAGCGTGGCTAGCGGAGGCTCCTACGAGCAGTACTTC.

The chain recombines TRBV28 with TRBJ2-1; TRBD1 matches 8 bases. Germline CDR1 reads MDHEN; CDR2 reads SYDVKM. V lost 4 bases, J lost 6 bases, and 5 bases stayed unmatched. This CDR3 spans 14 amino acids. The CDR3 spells CASSSLDRVNEQFF. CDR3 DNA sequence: TGTGCCAGCAGTTCCTTGGACAGGGTCAATGAGCAGTTCTTC. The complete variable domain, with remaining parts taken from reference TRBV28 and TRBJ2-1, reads DVKVTQSSRYLVKRTGEKVFLECVQDMDHENMFWYRQDPGLGLRLIYFSYDVKMKEKGDIPEGYSVSREKKERFSLILESASTNQTSMYLCASSSLDRVNEQFFGPGTRLTVL.

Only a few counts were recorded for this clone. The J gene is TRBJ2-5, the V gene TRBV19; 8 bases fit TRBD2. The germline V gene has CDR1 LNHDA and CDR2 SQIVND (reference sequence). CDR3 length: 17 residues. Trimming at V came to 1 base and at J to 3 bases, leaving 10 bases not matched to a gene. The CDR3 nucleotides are TGTGCCAGTAGTATAGGGTATCGGCGGGAGGCGGAAGAGACCCAGTACTTC. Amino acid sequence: CASSIGYRREAEETQYF.

CDR3 DNA: TGTGCCAGCAGCTTACTAGCGGGGGCCGTAGGGACCCAGTACTTC. Protein product: CASSLLAGAVGTQYF. The chain joins TRBV7-7 to TRBJ2-5, with 10 positions matching TRBD2. The CDR3 runs 15 residues. With V trimmed by 2 bases and J by 7 bases, 7 bases remained unmatched. From germline, CDR1 is SSHAT and CDR2 FNYEAQ (reference sequence).

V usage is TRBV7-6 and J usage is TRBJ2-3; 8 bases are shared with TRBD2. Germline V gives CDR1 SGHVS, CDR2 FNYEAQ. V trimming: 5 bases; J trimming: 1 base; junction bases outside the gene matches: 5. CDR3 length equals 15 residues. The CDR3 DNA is TGTGCCAGCAGCCGGGGGGGGCCCGGCACAGATACGCAGTATTTT. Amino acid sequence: CASSRGGPGTDTQYF.

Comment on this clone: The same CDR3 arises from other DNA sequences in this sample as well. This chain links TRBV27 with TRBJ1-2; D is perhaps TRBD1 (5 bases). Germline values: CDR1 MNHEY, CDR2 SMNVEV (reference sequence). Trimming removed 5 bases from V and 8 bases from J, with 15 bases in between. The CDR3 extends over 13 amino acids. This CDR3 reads CASSPPGLRGYTF. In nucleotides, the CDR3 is TGTGCCAGCAGTCCCCCAGGGTTGAGGGGCTACACCTTC.

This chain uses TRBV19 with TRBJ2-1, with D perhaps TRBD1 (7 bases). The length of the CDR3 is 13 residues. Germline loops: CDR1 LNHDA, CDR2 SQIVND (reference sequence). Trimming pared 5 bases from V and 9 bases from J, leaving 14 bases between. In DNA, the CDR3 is TGTGCCAGTAGTCCGCAGGGGGGTCGTGAGCAGTTCTTC. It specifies CASSPQGGREQFF.

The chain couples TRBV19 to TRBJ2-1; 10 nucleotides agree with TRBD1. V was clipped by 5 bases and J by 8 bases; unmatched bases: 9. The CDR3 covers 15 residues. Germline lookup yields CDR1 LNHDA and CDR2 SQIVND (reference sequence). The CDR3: CASSLRDRGADEQFF. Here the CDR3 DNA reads TGTGCCAGTAGTCTCCGGGACAGGGGTGCGGATGAGCAGTTCTTC.

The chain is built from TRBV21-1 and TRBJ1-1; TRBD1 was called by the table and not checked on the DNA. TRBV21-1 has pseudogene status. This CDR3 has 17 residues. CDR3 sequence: CASSNIYWWTGGVEAFF. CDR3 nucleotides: TGTGCCAGCAGCAACATATATTGGTGGACAGGGGGCGTTGAAGCTTTCTTT.

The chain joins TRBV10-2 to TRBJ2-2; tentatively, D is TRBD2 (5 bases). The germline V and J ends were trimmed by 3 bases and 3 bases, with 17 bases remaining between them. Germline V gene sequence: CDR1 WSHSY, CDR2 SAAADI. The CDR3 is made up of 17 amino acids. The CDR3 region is CASSEAVSAGYTGELFF. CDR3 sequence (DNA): TGCGCCAGCAGTGAAGCGGTATCGGCCGGATACACCGGGGAGCTGTTTTTT.

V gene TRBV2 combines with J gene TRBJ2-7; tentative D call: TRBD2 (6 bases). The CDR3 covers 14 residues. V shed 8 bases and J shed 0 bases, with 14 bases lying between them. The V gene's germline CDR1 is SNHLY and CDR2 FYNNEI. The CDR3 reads CASRDSLSSYEQYF. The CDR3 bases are TGTGCCAGCCGGGACTCCTTGAGCTCCTACGAGCAGTACTTC.

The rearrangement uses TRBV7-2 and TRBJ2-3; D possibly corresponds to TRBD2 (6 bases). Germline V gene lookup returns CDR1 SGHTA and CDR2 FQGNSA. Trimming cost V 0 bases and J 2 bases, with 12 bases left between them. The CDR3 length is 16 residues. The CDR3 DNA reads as TGTGCCAGCAGCTTAGCGGGACTGCGAATCACAGATACGCAGTATTTT. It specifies CASSLAGLRITDTQYF.

DNA of the CDR3: TGTGCCAGCAGTGGAAACAGGGGAGGATCCGGGGAGCTGTTTTTT. Translated: CASSGNRGGSGELFF. The chain employs TRBV2 and TRBJ2-2; tentatively, D is TRBD1 (7 bases). From germline, CDR1 is SNHLY and CDR2 FYNNEI. The V end was cut by 4 bases, the J end by 6 bases, with 15 bases between. The CDR3 consists of 15 residues.

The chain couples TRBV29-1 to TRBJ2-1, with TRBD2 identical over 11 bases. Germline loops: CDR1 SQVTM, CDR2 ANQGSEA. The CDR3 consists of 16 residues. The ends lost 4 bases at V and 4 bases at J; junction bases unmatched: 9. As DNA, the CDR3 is TGCAGCGTTGTTGGAAGCACTAGCGGGAGTTACAATGAGCAGTTCTTC. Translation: CSVVGSTSGSYNEQFF.

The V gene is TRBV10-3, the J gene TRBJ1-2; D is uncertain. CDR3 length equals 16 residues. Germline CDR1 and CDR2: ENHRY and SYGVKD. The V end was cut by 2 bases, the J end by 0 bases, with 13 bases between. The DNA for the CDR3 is TGTGCCATCAGTGAGAGCCCCGGCGAGGCTAACTATGGCTACACCTTC. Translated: CAISESPGEANYGYTF.

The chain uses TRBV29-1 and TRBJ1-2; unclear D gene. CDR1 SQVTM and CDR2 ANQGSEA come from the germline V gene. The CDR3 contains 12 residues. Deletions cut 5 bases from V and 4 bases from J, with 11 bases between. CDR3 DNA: TGCAGCGTTTCGGCCGGATCCTATGGCTACACCTTC. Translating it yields CSVSAGSYGYTF.

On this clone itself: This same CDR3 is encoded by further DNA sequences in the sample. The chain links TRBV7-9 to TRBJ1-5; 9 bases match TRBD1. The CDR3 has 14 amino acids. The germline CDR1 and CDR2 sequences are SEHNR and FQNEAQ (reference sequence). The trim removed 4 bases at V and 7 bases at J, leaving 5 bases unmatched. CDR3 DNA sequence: TGTGCCAGCAGCTCGGGACAGGGCCGCCAGCCCCAGCATTTT. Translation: CASSSGQGRQPQHF.

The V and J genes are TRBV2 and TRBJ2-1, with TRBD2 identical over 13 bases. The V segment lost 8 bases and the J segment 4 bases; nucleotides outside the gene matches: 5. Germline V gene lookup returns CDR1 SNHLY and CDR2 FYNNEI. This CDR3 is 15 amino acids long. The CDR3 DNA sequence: TGTGCCAGCGCCACTAGCGGGAGGGGGTACAATGAGCAGTTCTTC. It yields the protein CASATSGRGYNEQFF.

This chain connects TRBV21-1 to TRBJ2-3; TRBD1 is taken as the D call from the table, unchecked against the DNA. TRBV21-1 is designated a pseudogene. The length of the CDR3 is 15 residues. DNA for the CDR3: TGTGCCAGCAGCACCTACGGACACCGCACAGATACGCAGTATTTT. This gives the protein CASSTYGHRTDTQYF.

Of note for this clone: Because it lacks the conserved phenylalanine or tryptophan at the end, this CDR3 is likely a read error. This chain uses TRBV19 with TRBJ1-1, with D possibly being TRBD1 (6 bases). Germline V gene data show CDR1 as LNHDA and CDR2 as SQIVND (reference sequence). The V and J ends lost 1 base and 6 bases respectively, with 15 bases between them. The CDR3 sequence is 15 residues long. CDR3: CASSIGRGARSEAFL. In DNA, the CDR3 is TGTGCCAGTAGTATAGGTCGGGGGGCGCGATCTGAAGCTTTCCTT.